This T cell receptor beta chain came from a study of OX40 agonist ivuxolimab in advanced cancers. For the wider study: Ivuxolimab, which targeted the costimulatory receptor OX40 (CD134), was an agonistic, fully human IgG2 monoclonal antibody. Among the 52 dose-escalation patients, around 19 had hepatocellular carcinoma, approximately 15 melanoma, 9 renal cell carcinoma and 9 head and neck cancer. Three dose-escalation patients achieved partial responses, one with hepatocellular carcinoma and two with cutaneous melanoma. Patients were allowed to have had prior anti-PD-1, anti-PD-L1 or anti-CTLA-4 therapy, and approximately 41% of the dose-escalation patients had previously received checkpoint inhibitors. Peripheral TCRbeta sequencing aimed to test whether ivuxolimab altered TCR sequence diversity and caused clonal T-cell expansion. Intravenous ivuxolimab was administered to patients every 2 weeks at six dose levels: 0.01, 0.1, 0.3, 1.5, 3 and 10 mg/kg. The monotherapy dose-escalation portion (N ≈ 50 patients) of the phase I ivuxolimab trial is reported in the paper. The dose-escalation cohort was almost 85% male with a mean age of approximately 59 years, ranging from about 20 to 80. Here is what the overall study found, with its caveats: Low levels of normalized T-cell clonal expansion were also seen in some patients who did not respond. At doses of 0.1 to 3.0 mg/kg, clonal expansion of both CD4+ and CD8+ blood T cells was observed from baseline to week 6. Which antigens the clonally expanded peripheral T cells were specific for was not determined. In partial responders in the 0.1-3.0 mg/kg groups, normalized peripheral clonal expansion was found to be among the lowest, especially among CD8+ T cells. On average, CD8+ T cells showed more expanded clones than CD4+ T cells after ivuxolimab.

Patients with a history of autoimmune disease or receiving systemic immunosuppression were excluded from the trial. Peripheral blood for TCR sequencing was drawn from every dose cohort at baseline, at cycle 4 day 1 and at cycle 7 day 1. The samples were taken from a phase I, first-in-human, multicenter, open-label dose-escalation trial of ivuxolimab. Adults with locally advanced or metastatic head and neck squamous cell, hepatocellular, melanoma or renal cell carcinoma were enrolled in the trial. CD4+ and CD8+ T cells were sorted separately from peripheral blood before TCR sequencing. Genomic DNA was isolated from the sorted cells so that the TCRbeta CDR3 region could be sequenced. TCRbeta CDR3 regions were sequenced using the immunoSEQ Assay. In its TCRdb copy, this immuneACCESS table keeps in-frame sequences only and misses some clones. Where compared with another copy, unresolved V genes explain less than half of these, and the others have no known cause. In this sample the table shows tens of thousands of clones, around 90% of which occur a single time. The top ten clones comprise around 20% of the sample.

With respect to this clone: It lacks a known antigen. No per-base quality is available; no much larger clone lies one base away.

The germline ends are 12 bases apart after V is trimmed by 2 bases and J by 0 bases. The CDR3 sequence holds 16 residues, the cysteine and phenylalanine included. The DNA shown is the 48-base CDR3, in frame from base 1. The germline V gene sets CDR1 to SGDLS and CDR2 to YYNGEE. Recombination linked TRBV9 to TRBJ1-3; the D gene remains uncertain. This sample comprised CD4+ or CD8+ T cells sorted from blood, obtained in a trial of the OX40 agonist ivuxolimab. This receptor was identified in an adult with an advanced solid tumor such as melanoma, head and neck, liver or kidney cancer. The CDR3 loop reads CASSVLAGSSGNTIYF. Here is the DNA: TGTGCCAGCAGCGTTCTCGCCGGGAGCTCTGGAAACACCATATATTTT.